The T cell receptor beta chain described here comes from a study of blood T cell repertoires in COVID-19. In the source study's methods: Reference gene primers were amplified, and this amplification served to estimate nucleated cell counts. Generated by immunoSEQ multiplex PCR, the TCRdb table keeps only in-frame clones and is missing some. V and J calls and clone size follow that table, whereas D and trimming were derived from the DNA. The table includes some 460,000 clones, around nine tenths detected once. This clone appeared once. Sequenced sample: PBMCs or T cells enriched from blood (not recorded which). The sequence came from a woman aged 18-30 years with acute COVID-19.

The CDR3 nucleotides read TGTGCCAGCAGCTTTGGACAGGATGTCTACGAGCAGTACTTC. Its protein product is CASSFGQDVYEQYF. The chain couples TRBV5-5 to TRBJ2-7; 7 bases fit TRBD1. The trim removed 2 bases at V and 3 bases at J, leaving 5 bases unmatched. There are 14 residues in the CDR3. Germline V lookup: CDR1 SGHKS, CDR2 YYEKEE (reference sequence).